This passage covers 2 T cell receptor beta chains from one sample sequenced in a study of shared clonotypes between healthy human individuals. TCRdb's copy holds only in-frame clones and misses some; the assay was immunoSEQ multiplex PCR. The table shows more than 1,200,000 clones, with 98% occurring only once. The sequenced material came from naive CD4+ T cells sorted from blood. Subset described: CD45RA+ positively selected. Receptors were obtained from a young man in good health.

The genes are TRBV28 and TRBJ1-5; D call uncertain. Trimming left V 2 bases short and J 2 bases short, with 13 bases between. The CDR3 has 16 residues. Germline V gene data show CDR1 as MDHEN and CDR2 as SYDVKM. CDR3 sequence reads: CASSLREGVGNQPQHF. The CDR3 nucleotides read TGTGCCAGCAGTTTAAGGGAAGGTGTCGGCAATCAGCCCCAGCATTTT.

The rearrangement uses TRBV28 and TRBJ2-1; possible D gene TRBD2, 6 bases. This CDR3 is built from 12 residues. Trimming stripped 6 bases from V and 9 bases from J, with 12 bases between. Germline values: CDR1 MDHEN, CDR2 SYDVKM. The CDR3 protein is CASSQTSFEQFF. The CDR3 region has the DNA TGTGCCAGCAGCCAGACTAGTTTTGAGCAGTTCTTC.